Below, 19 T cell receptor beta chains from the same sample are listed, as sequenced in a study of monozygotic twins with inflammatory bowel disease. TCRdb reprocessed the 5' RACE reads, keeping one entry per CDR3 protein, no DNA. The specimen's table records over 110,000 distinct CDR3 sequences. Material: blood. These receptors were obtained from a human donor with ulcerative colitis or Crohn's disease, or a healthy co-twin of an affected twin (not recorded which).

The CDR3: CASSYSTDRAYYNSPLHF. The chain combines TRBV6-5 with TRBJ1-6; the TCRdb call, TRBD1, lacks DNA for checking. The CDR3 sequence is 18 residues long. The germline CDR1 and CDR2 sequences are MNHEY and SVGAGI.

The chain employs TRBV4-3 and TRBJ2-1; TCRdb selects TRBD1, and the lack of DNA leaves this call unchecked. CDR1 LGHNA and CDR2 YSLEER come from the germline V gene. CDR3 size: 13 residues. The CDR3 sequence is CASSPGRGLEQFF.

The chain joins TRBV27 to TRBJ1-6. CDR1 MNHEY and CDR2 SMNVEV come from the germline V gene (reference sequence). The CDR3 is made up of 13 amino acids. CDR3: CASSSLVVGPLHF.

V gene TRBV5-1 combines with J gene TRBJ1-1. This CDR3 has 14 amino acids. CDR1 is SGHRS, CDR2 YFSETQ, per germline. This CDR3 reads CASSWTAMNTEAFF. The variable domain in full, completed from reference TRBV5-1 and TRBJ1-1, reads KAGVTQTPRYLIKTRGQQVTLSCSPISGHRSVSWYQQTPGQGLQFLFEYFSETQRNKGNFPGRFSGRQFSNSRSEMNVSTLELGDSALYLCASSWTAMNTEAFFGQGTRLTVV.

The chain recombines TRBV20-1 with TRBJ1-2; TCRdb reports TRBD1, a call that lacks DNA to check it against. The germline V gene has CDR1 DFQATT and CDR2 SNEGSKA (reference sequence). The CDR3 sequence is 13 residues long. This CDR3 reads CSASTGVWDGYTF.

The V and J genes are TRBV7-9 and TRBJ2-7; the TCRdb D gene call, TRBD1, has no DNA to confirm it. In germline, CDR1 is SEHNR, CDR2 FQNEAQ (reference sequence). The CDR3 is made up of 12 amino acids. The CDR3: CASSAGQFEQYF.

The V and J genes are TRBV5-1 and TRBJ2-2. The CDR3 is 14 amino acids. Germline CDR1 reads SGHRS; CDR2 reads YFSETQ. Here the CDR3 reads CASSLDRGIGELFF.

The chain has TRBV20-1 and TRBJ1-1; absent DNA, TCRdb's TRBD1 call cannot be checked. Germline lookup yields CDR1 DFQATT and CDR2 SNEGSKA (reference sequence). The CDR3 totals 13 residues. CDR3 sequence: CSAQGGVNTEAFF.

The CDR3 sequence: CASSLIGSSYEQYF. This chain uses TRBV7-2 with TRBJ2-7. CDR1 and CDR2 (germline): SGHTA, FQGNSA. This CDR3 contains 14 residues.

The V gene is TRBV6-5, the J gene TRBJ2-1. The CDR3 runs 15 residues. CDR1 MNHEY and CDR2 SVGAGI come from the germline V gene. The CDR3 region is CASSYGEDIYNEQFF.

The chain carries TRBV12-3 or TRBV12-4 and TRBJ1-1; TCRdb selects TRBD1, and the lack of DNA leaves this call unchecked. CDR3 size: 14 residues. The CDR3 here is CASSLVGAMTEAFF.

The J gene is TRBJ1-2, the V gene TRBV19; TCRdb's D gene call, TRBD1, goes unchecked for lack of DNA. Germline-derived CDR1 and CDR2 are LNHDA and SQIVND (reference sequence). This CDR3 contains 15 residues. Here the CDR3 reads CASSQATGTDYGYTF.

The chain uses TRBV20-1 and TRBJ1-6; TCRdb calls TRBD1, which cannot be checked without DNA. Germline CDR1 reads DFQATT; CDR2 reads SNEGSKA (reference sequence). The CDR3 sequence is 15 residues long. This CDR3 is CSAQKNQGNNSPLHF.

The V gene is TRBV18, the J gene TRBJ1-5; there is no DNA to check the TCRdb D call of TRBD1. This CDR3 comprises 14 residues. Germline V lookup: CDR1 KGHSH, CDR2 LQKENI. The CDR3 here is CASSATGGNQPQHF.

V is TRBV28 and J is TRBJ2-3; without DNA, the TCRdb call of TRBD1 cannot be checked. CDR3 length: 14 residues. Germline-derived CDR1 and CDR2 are MDHEN and SYDVKM. CDR3 protein: CASNVGGDADTQYF.

V usage is TRBV13 and J usage is TRBJ2-1; TCRdb indicates TRBD2, and absent DNA this call remains unverified. The CDR3 is 16 amino acids. Per germline, CDR1 PRHDT and CDR2 FYEKMQ (reference sequence). The CDR3 is CASSPLPSGGQGEQFF.

This chain joins TRBV7-8 and TRBJ2-7; TCRdb designates TRBD2, a call that cannot be tested without DNA. The germline V gene has CDR1 SGHVS and CDR2 FQNEAQ. The CDR3 is 12 residues long. CDR3: CASSLGPTDKYF.

The rearrangement joins TRBV15 to TRBJ1-3; TCRdb reports TRBD1, a call that lacks DNA to check it against. The CDR3 has 17 residues. CDR1 is LNHNV, CDR2 YYDKDF, per germline (reference sequence). CDR3 loop: CATSTLGADLSGNTIYF. Variable domain in full (rest from reference TRBV15 and TRBJ1-3): DAMVIQNPRYQVTQFGKPVTLSCSQTLNHNVMYWYQQKSSQAPKLLFHYYDKDFNNEADTPDNFQSRRPNTSFCFLDIRSPGLGDTAMYLCATSTLGADLSGNTIYFGEGSWLTVV.

The chain is built from TRBV5-1 and TRBJ2-5; checking the TCRdb D call of TRBD1 is not possible without DNA. In germline, CDR1 is SGHRS, CDR2 YFSETQ. This CDR3 is built from 16 residues. The CDR3 sequence is CASSLADRGLQETQYF. Full variable domain (outside the CDR3, taken from reference TRBV5-1 and TRBJ2-5): KAGVTQTPRYLIKTRGQQVTLSCSPISGHRSVSWYQQTPGQGLQFLFEYFSETQRNKGNFPGRFSGRQFSNSRSEMNVSTLELGDSALYLCASSLADRGLQETQYFGPGTRLLVL.